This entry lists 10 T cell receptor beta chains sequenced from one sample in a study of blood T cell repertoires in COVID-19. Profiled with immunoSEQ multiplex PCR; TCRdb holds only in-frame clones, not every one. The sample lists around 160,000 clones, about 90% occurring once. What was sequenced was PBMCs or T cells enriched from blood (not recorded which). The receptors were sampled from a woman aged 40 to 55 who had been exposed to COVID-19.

The CDR3: CASSFSSTSTQYF. Here the CDR3 DNA reads TGTGCCAGCAGTTTTTCCAGTACCTCGACCCAGTACTTC. The gene calls are TRBV12-3 or TRBV12-4 and TRBJ2-5, with D unclear. The V end was cut by 3 bases, the J end by 7 bases, with 12 bases between. The CDR3 consists of 13 residues.

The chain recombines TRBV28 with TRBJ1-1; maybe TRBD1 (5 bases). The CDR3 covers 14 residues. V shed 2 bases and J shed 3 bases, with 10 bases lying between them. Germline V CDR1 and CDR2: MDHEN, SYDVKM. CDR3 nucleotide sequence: TGTGCCAGCAGTTTAGGGGGAGGATACACTGAAGCTTTCTTT. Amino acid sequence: CASSLGGGYTEAFF.

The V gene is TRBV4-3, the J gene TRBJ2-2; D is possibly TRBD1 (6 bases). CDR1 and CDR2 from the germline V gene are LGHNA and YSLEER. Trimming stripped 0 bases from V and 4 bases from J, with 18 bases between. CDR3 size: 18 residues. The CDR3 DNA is TGCGCCAGCAGCCAAGATCAATGGACAGTTAGTATCACCGGGGAGCTGTTTTTT. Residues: CASSQDQWTVSITGELFF.

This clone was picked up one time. CDR3 nucleotide sequence: TGTGCCAGCAGCCCCCTTCCTGGCGGGCATGAGCAGTTCTTC. Its protein is CASSPLPGGHEQFF. J is TRBJ2-1 and V is TRBV11-2, with a tentative D call TRBD2 (5 bases). V was clipped by 5 bases and J by 8 bases, with 16 bases between them. The germline CDR1 and CDR2 sequences are SGHAT and FQNNGV. The CDR3 extends over 14 amino acids.

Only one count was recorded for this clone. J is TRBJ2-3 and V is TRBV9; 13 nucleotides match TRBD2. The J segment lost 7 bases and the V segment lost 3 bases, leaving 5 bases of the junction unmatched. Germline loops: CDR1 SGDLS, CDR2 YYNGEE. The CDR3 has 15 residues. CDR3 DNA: TGTGCCAGCAGCGAACTAGCGGGAGGGGTTTATACGCAGTATTTT. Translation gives CASSELAGGVYTQYF.

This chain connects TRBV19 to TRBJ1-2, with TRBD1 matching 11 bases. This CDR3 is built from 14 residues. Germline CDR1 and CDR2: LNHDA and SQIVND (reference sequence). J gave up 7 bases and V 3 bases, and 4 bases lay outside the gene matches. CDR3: CASSIPDRGPGYTF. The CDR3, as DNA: TGTGCCAGTAGTATCCCGGACAGGGGGCCTGGCTACACCTTC.

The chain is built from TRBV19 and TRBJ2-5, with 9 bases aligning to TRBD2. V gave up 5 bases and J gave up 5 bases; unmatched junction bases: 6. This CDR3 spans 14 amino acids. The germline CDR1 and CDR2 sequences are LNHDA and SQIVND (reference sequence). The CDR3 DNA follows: TGTGCCAGTAGTGGCGGGGGGGCTATGGAGACCCAGTACTTC. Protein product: CASSGGGAMETQYF.

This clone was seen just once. CDR3 sequence reads: CASTLGQGSEAFF. DNA for the CDR3: TGCGCCAGCACCTTGGGACAGGGGTCTGAAGCTTTCTTT. V and J are TRBV10-2 and TRBJ1-1; 10 nucleotides align to TRBD1. This CDR3 has 13 residues. Trimming cost V 7 bases and J 6 bases; bases outside gene matches: 5. Germline V lookup: CDR1 WSHSY, CDR2 SAAADI.

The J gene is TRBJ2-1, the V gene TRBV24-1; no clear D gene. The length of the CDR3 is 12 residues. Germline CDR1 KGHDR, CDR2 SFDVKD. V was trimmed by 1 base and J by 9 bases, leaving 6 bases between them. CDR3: CATSDFGSEQFF. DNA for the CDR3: TGTGCCACCAGTGATTTTGGCAGTGAGCAGTTCTTC.

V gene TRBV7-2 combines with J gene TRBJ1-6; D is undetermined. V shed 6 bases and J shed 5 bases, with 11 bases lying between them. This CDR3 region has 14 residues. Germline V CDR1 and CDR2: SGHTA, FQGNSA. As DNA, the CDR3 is TGTGCCAGCAGTTCCTATGCTGATAATTCACCCCTCCACTTT. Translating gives CASSSYADNSPLHF.